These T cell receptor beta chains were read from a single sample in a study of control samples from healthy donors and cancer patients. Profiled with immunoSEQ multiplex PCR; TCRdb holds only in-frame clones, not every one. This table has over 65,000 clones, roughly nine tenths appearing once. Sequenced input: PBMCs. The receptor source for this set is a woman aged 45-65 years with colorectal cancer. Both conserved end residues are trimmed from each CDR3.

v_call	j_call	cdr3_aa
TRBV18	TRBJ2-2	ASSRYPGTENTGELF
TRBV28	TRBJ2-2	ASSLGSAGELF
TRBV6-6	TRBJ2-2	ASSSGQGLNTGELF
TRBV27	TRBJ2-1	ASSSGLADYNEQF
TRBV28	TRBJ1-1	ASSPPTEMNTEAF
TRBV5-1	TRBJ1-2	ASSLGPQGGDYGYT
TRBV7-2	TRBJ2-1	ASSFGPEGNEQF
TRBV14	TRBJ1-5	ASSQADSNQPQH
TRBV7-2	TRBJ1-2	ASSREIYGYT
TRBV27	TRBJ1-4	ASSGTGKSHEKLF
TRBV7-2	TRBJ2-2	ASSNRPNTGELF
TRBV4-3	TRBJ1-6	ASSREDRANSPLH
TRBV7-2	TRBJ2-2	ASSRDTNTGELF
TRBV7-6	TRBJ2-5	ASSPSPDRGSETQY
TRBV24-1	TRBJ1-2	ATRGGPEANYGYT
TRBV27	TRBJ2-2	ASSLSLVFTGELF
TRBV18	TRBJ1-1	ASSPREGHTEAF
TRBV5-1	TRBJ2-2	ASSFGGADTGELF
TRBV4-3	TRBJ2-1	ASSHPGLAGGGDEQF
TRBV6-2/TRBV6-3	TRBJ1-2	ASSYSQRGYT
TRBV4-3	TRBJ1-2	ASSQDRGGRNYGYT
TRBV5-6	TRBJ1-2	ASSRKGGGDYGYT
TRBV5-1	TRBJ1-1	ASSLQDKNTEAF
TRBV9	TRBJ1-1	ASSVGDRGLNTEAF
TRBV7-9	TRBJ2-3	ASSLGGSPTDTQY
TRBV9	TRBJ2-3	ASSVGNSGGDLGTDTQY
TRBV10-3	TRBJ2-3	AIGLAGGSDTQY
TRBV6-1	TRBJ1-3	ASSVGPSIGPGNTIY
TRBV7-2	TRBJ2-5	ASSLISGETQY
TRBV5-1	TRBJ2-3	ASSPGTDTDTQY
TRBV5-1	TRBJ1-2	ASSFGGAQMIYT